These 23 T cell receptor beta chains share one sample of origin, sequenced in a study of radiation and T cells in renal cell carcinoma. Time point defined: blood 2 weeks post-SBRT. Treatment given: 15 Gy SBRT to primary tumor, nephrectomy 4 weeks later. Some clones are missing from TCRdb's copy, which holds only in-frame ones; the method was immunoSEQ multiplex PCR. The profile shows tens of thousands of clones, approximately 80% of them singletons. This sample comprised blood, obtained from a patient whose treatment included radiotherapy and nephrectomy. The source of these receptors is a woman in her sixties or seventies with renal cell carcinoma.

V usage is TRBV27 and J usage is TRBJ2-7; TRBD1 agrees at 8 bases. CDR3 length: 14 amino acids. CDR1 is MNHEY, CDR2 SMNVEV, per germline (reference sequence). Germline trimming cut 5 bases from V and 4 bases from J; bases unmatched to any gene: 7. The CDR3 loop reads CASSTQTGVYEQYF. CDR3 DNA sequence: TGTGCCAGCAGTACCCAGACAGGGGTGTACGAGCAGTACTTC.

The chain carries TRBV14 and TRBJ1-2, with 8 bases that match TRBD1. The CDR3 length is 15 residues. The trim removed 0 bases at V and 7 bases at J, leaving 7 bases unmatched. Germline V gene data show CDR1 as SGHDN and CDR2 as FVKESK. CDR3 in DNA: TGTGCCAGCAGCCAAGAAGGACAGGGATGGGGTGGCTACACCTTC. Protein product: CASSQEGQGWGGYTF. Full variable domain (rest looked up from reference TRBV14 and TRBJ1-2): EAGVTQFPSHSVIEKGQTVTLRCDPISGHDNLYWYRRVMGKEIKFLLHFVKESKQDESGMPNNRFLAERTGGTYSTLKVQPAELEDSGVYFCASSQEGQGWGGYTFGSGTRLTVV.

This chain joins TRBV18 and TRBJ2-5; D is unclear. Germline V gene lookup returns CDR1 KGHSH and CDR2 LQKENI. CDR3 length equals 12 residues. V was trimmed by 3 bases and J by 0 bases, leaving 2 bases between them. The CDR3 spells CASSPYQETQYF. The DNA of the CDR3 is TGTGCCAGCTCACCGTACCAAGAGACCCAGTACTTC.

J is TRBJ2-1 and V is TRBV7-2; 12 bases align to TRBD2. The V segment lost 2 bases and the J segment 14 bases; nucleotides outside the gene matches: 4. The CDR3 covers 13 residues. Germline V lookup: CDR1 SGHTA, CDR2 FQGNSA. As DNA, the CDR3 is TGTGCCAGCAGCTTATCGGCTAGCGGGAGGGAGTTCTTC. Encoded protein: CASSLSASGREFF.

This chain links TRBV7-2 with TRBJ2-3; D is unclear. The germline gives CDR1 SGHTA, CDR2 FQGNSA. The CDR3 is 15 amino acids. V lost 4 bases, J lost 3 bases, and 14 bases lay in between. The CDR3 here is CASSSVPSRTDTQYF. CDR3 nucleotides: TGTGCCAGCAGCTCTGTCCCCAGCCGAACAGATACGCAGTATTTT. Full variable domain (remainder filled in from reference TRBV7-2 and TRBJ2-3): GAGVSQSPSNKVTEKGKDVELRCDPISGHTALYWYRQSLGQGLEFLIYFQGNSAPDKSGLPSDRFSAERTGGSVSTLTIQRTQQEDSAVYLCASSSVPSRTDTQYFGPGTRLTVL.

J is TRBJ1-2 and V is TRBV7-9, with 7 bases lining up with TRBD1. J lost 4 bases, V lost 6 bases, and 5 bases had no gene match. CDR3 length: 13 residues. Germline loops: CDR1 SEHNR, CDR2 FQNEAQ (reference sequence). CDR3 nucleotides: TGTGCCAGCAGGCCCACAGGGGTCTATGGCTACACCTTC. It is translated as CASRPTGVYGYTF.

This clone came up a few times. The V gene is TRBV19, the J gene TRBJ2-5; D is undetermined. The V end was cut by 3 bases, the J end by 5 bases, with 10 bases between. The CDR3 extends over 13 amino acids. In germline, CDR1 is LNHDA, CDR2 SQIVND (reference sequence). The DNA for the CDR3 is TGTGCCAGTAGTATGGGCCGCCGGGAGACCCAGTACTTC. This gives the protein CASSMGRRETQYF.

The CDR3 loop is CASSLGQSATNEKLFF. CDR3 coding DNA: TGTGCCAGCAGCCTGGGACAGTCCGCAACTAATGAAAAACTGTTTTTT. The chain joins TRBV2 to TRBJ1-4, with 7 nucleotides matching TRBD1. This CDR3 region has 16 residues. Per germline, CDR1 SNHLY and CDR2 FYNNEI. Trimming at V came to 6 bases and at J to 0 bases, leaving 7 bases not matched to a gene.

This rearrangement joins TRBV6-6 to TRBJ2-7; 7 bases match TRBD2. Germline V gene sequence: CDR1 MNHNY, CDR2 SVGAGI (reference sequence). The V segment lost 6 bases and the J segment 0 bases; nucleotides outside the gene matches: 5. The CDR3 length is 14 residues. The CDR3 region has the DNA TGTGCCAGCAGACGGGGAGGGGTCTCCTACGAGCAGTACTTC. This gives the protein CASRRGGVSYEQYF.

This clone was found once. The chain uses TRBV6-5 and TRBJ2-1; D perhaps matches TRBD1 (6 bases). Deletions cut 5 bases from V and 9 bases from J, with 11 bases between. From germline, CDR1 is MNHEY and CDR2 SVGAGI. There are 12 residues in the CDR3. This CDR3 is CASSPTGSEQFF. The CDR3 nucleotides are TGTGCCAGCAGTCCCACAGGGAGTGAGCAGTTCTTC.

This clone turned up a few times. This rearrangement joins TRBV28 to TRBJ2-6; unclear D gene. Trimming removed 10 bases at V and 4 bases at J, with 11 bases between. The CDR3 length is 13 residues. Germline V gene lookup returns CDR1 MDHEN and CDR2 SYDVKM. CDR3 nucleotide sequence: TGTGCCATCACGAAGCCCGGGGCCAACGTCCTGACTTTC. Translation: CAITKPGANVLTF.

V is TRBV5-1 and J is TRBJ2-5, with D maybe TRBD1 (5 bases). This CDR3 region has 15 residues. Germline CDR1 SGHRS, CDR2 YFSETQ. V was cut by 0 bases and J by 1 base, with 10 bases left in between. The CDR3 DNA reads as TGCGCCAGCAGCTTGGTGGGCAGGGTCCAAGAGACCCAGTACTTC. This gives the protein CASSLVGRVQETQYF.

J is TRBJ2-1 and V is TRBV4-1; 8 nucleotides agree with TRBD1. In germline, CDR1 is MGHRA, CDR2 YSYEKL. With 6 bases clipped from V and 7 bases from J, the junction kept 11 bases outside the gene matches. This CDR3 has 15 residues. The CDR3 is CASRDRQGMMNEQFF. The DNA of the CDR3 is TGCGCCAGCAGAGATCGACAGGGGATGATGAATGAGCAGTTCTTC.

The gene calls are TRBV5-1 and TRBJ2-1; possibly TRBD2 for D (6 bases). This CDR3 comprises 14 residues. V was shortened by 5 bases and J by 6 bases, with 15 bases between the two germline ends. Germline V gives CDR1 SGHRS, CDR2 YFSETQ. Here the CDR3 reads CASRFPGAINEQFF. The CDR3 DNA reads TGCGCCAGCAGATTTCCGGGAGCGATCAATGAGCAGTTCTTC.

The sample holds a few counts of this clone. The chain employs TRBV9 and TRBJ2-7; no clear D. The CDR3 runs to 13 residues. V was trimmed by 4 bases and J by 3 bases, leaving 11 bases between them. Germline V gives CDR1 SGDLS, CDR2 YYNGEE. CDR3 protein: CASSSPVGYEQYF. CDR3 nucleotide sequence: TGTGCCAGCAGCTCCCCGGTTGGCTACGAGCAGTACTTC.

V is TRBV19 and J is TRBJ2-1, with 8 bases lining up with TRBD1. The germline V gene has CDR1 LNHDA and CDR2 SQIVND (reference sequence). The V gene end was trimmed by 5 bases and the J gene end by 6 bases; junction bases not matched to a gene: 9. The CDR3 contains 15 residues. The CDR3 nucleotides read TGTGCCAGTAGTGGAGGACAGGGCCGCGGCAATGAGCAGTTCTTC. Residues: CASSGGQGRGNEQFF.

This chain links TRBV30 with TRBJ2-3; D could derive from TRBD1 or TRBD2 (6 bases each). The CDR3 contains 15 residues. Germline CDR1 GTSNPN, CDR2 SVGIG (reference sequence). V was cut by 5 bases and J by 1 base, with 16 bases left in between. The CDR3 sequence is CAWAGGTKGTDTQYF. CDR3 DNA: TGTGCCTGGGCGGGCGGGACAAAGGGCACAGATACGCAGTATTTT. Full variable domain (outside the CDR3, taken from reference TRBV30 and TRBJ2-3): SQTIHQWPATLVQPVGSPLSLECTVEGTSNPNLYWYRQAAGRGLQLLFYSVGIGQISSEVPQNLSASRPQDRQFILSSKKLLLSDSGFYLCAWAGGTKGTDTQYFGPGTRLTVL.

The gene calls are TRBV7-7 and TRBJ2-2; D possibly matches TRBD1 or TRBD2 (5 bases each). Trimming stripped 3 bases from V and 4 bases from J, with 18 bases between. This CDR3 is built from 17 residues. Germline V lookup: CDR1 SSHAT, CDR2 FNYEAQ (reference sequence). The CDR3 DNA follows: TGTGCCAGCAGCTTCCGGTCCGGGACGGCGGGCACCGGGGAGCTGTTTTTT. This translates into CASSFRSGTAGTGELFF. The whole variable domain, remainder taken from reference TRBV7-7 and TRBJ2-2, is GAGVSQSPRYKVTKRGQDVTLRCDPISSHATLYWYQQALGQGPEFLTYFNYEAQPDKSGLPSDRFSAERPEGSISTLTIQRTEQRDSAMYRCASSFRSGTAGTGELFFGEGSRLTVL.

The V gene is TRBV29-1, the J gene TRBJ1-2; D is possibly TRBD1 (5 bases). Germline V gene sequence: CDR1 SQVTM, CDR2 ANQGSEA. Trimming removed 6 bases at V and 8 bases at J, with 19 bases between. The CDR3 runs 13 residues. Here the CDR3 DNA reads TGCAGCGTACGCCATAGGGGCGCCTGGGGCTACACCTTC. Protein: CSVRHRGAWGYTF.

The table lists this clone with many counts. The chain is built from TRBV18 and TRBJ2-6, with TRBD2 identical over 7 bases. This CDR3 is 17 amino acids long. V dropped 2 bases and J dropped 4; count of bases not matched to a gene: 8. The V gene's germline CDR1 is KGHSH and CDR2 LQKENI. CDR3 sequence (DNA): TGTGCCAGCTCACCAGCAGTCAGCGGGATGGGGGCCAACGTCCTGACTTTC. It specifies CASSPAVSGMGANVLTF.

CDR3 nucleotide sequence: TGCGCCAGCAGCCAAGGGGGGCCTCTCTCCTACAATGAGCAGTTCTTC. Residues: CASSQGGPLSYNEQFF. The chain joins TRBV4-1 to TRBJ2-1; D possibly corresponds to TRBD1 (6 bases). Germline V gives CDR1 MGHRA, CDR2 YSYEKL. This CDR3 region has 16 residues. With 1 base removed from V and 0 bases from J, the gap between germline ends came to 10 bases.

V and J are TRBV27 and TRBJ2-2; 10 bases map to TRBD1. The germline gives CDR1 MNHEY, CDR2 SMNVEV (reference sequence). V gave up 4 bases and J gave up 4 bases; unmatched junction bases: 6. This CDR3 spans 16 amino acids. Here the CDR3 reads CASSSRQGAGTGELFF. CDR3 DNA: TGTGCCAGCAGTTCCAGACAGGGGGCAGGCACCGGGGAGCTGTTTTTT.

The V and J genes are TRBV11-2 and TRBJ1-1, with D perhaps TRBD1 (6 bases). V lost 0 bases, J lost 4 bases, and 15 bases lay in between. CDR3 size: 16 residues. Germline CDR1 and CDR2: SGHAT and FQNNGV. CDR3 sequence reads: CASSLDRAGATTEAFF. The CDR3 coding sequence is TGTGCCAGCAGCTTAGATCGAGCAGGGGCGACCACTGAAGCTTTCTTT.